This T cell receptor (beta chain) was identified during a study of regulatory T cells in long-lasting Graves disease. Study outcomes and limitations: A reduction in accuracy may have resulted from the small sample size. The study found persistent patients shared more public clonotypes (more than 2,500) than new patients (roughly 880). TCR diversity was lower in persistent than newly diagnosed Graves' disease.

Sequencing libraries for TCR beta were prepared with iRepertoire HTBI primers and Arm-PCR of CDR3 regions. TCRdb re-derived calls from the multiplex PCR reads in MiXCR, one entry per CDR3 protein. The sample includes some 500,000 distinct CDR3 sequences, approximately 16% of them seen just once. Described time point: newly diagnosed GD, antithyroid drugs for less than 3 months. The TCR library was made from RNA that had been extracted from PBMCs in TRIzol. As for this clonotype: Its antigen is unidentified.

Germline V gives CDR1 MDHEN, CDR2 SYDVKM. After removal of 6 bases from V and 2 bases from J, the junction contained 8 bases not matched to a gene. CDR3 length: 15 residues. The same sample was also studied in work on T cells in Graves' hyperthyroidism and ophthalmopathy. That paper notes: Recently diagnosed hyperthyroidism of less than 2 months' duration affected patients aged 18 to 65.

This chain uses TRBV28 with TRBJ2-7; 9 bases are a match to TRBD1. The clonotype was recovered from a middle-aged woman with Graves disease. The sample here was peripheral blood mononuclear cells (PBMCs), taken at new diagnosis, from a patient treated with antithyroid drugs. CDR3 in DNA: TGTGCCAGCAGCCGGGCAACAGGGGGCACCTACGAGCAGTACTTC. This gives the protein CASSRATGGTYEQYF.